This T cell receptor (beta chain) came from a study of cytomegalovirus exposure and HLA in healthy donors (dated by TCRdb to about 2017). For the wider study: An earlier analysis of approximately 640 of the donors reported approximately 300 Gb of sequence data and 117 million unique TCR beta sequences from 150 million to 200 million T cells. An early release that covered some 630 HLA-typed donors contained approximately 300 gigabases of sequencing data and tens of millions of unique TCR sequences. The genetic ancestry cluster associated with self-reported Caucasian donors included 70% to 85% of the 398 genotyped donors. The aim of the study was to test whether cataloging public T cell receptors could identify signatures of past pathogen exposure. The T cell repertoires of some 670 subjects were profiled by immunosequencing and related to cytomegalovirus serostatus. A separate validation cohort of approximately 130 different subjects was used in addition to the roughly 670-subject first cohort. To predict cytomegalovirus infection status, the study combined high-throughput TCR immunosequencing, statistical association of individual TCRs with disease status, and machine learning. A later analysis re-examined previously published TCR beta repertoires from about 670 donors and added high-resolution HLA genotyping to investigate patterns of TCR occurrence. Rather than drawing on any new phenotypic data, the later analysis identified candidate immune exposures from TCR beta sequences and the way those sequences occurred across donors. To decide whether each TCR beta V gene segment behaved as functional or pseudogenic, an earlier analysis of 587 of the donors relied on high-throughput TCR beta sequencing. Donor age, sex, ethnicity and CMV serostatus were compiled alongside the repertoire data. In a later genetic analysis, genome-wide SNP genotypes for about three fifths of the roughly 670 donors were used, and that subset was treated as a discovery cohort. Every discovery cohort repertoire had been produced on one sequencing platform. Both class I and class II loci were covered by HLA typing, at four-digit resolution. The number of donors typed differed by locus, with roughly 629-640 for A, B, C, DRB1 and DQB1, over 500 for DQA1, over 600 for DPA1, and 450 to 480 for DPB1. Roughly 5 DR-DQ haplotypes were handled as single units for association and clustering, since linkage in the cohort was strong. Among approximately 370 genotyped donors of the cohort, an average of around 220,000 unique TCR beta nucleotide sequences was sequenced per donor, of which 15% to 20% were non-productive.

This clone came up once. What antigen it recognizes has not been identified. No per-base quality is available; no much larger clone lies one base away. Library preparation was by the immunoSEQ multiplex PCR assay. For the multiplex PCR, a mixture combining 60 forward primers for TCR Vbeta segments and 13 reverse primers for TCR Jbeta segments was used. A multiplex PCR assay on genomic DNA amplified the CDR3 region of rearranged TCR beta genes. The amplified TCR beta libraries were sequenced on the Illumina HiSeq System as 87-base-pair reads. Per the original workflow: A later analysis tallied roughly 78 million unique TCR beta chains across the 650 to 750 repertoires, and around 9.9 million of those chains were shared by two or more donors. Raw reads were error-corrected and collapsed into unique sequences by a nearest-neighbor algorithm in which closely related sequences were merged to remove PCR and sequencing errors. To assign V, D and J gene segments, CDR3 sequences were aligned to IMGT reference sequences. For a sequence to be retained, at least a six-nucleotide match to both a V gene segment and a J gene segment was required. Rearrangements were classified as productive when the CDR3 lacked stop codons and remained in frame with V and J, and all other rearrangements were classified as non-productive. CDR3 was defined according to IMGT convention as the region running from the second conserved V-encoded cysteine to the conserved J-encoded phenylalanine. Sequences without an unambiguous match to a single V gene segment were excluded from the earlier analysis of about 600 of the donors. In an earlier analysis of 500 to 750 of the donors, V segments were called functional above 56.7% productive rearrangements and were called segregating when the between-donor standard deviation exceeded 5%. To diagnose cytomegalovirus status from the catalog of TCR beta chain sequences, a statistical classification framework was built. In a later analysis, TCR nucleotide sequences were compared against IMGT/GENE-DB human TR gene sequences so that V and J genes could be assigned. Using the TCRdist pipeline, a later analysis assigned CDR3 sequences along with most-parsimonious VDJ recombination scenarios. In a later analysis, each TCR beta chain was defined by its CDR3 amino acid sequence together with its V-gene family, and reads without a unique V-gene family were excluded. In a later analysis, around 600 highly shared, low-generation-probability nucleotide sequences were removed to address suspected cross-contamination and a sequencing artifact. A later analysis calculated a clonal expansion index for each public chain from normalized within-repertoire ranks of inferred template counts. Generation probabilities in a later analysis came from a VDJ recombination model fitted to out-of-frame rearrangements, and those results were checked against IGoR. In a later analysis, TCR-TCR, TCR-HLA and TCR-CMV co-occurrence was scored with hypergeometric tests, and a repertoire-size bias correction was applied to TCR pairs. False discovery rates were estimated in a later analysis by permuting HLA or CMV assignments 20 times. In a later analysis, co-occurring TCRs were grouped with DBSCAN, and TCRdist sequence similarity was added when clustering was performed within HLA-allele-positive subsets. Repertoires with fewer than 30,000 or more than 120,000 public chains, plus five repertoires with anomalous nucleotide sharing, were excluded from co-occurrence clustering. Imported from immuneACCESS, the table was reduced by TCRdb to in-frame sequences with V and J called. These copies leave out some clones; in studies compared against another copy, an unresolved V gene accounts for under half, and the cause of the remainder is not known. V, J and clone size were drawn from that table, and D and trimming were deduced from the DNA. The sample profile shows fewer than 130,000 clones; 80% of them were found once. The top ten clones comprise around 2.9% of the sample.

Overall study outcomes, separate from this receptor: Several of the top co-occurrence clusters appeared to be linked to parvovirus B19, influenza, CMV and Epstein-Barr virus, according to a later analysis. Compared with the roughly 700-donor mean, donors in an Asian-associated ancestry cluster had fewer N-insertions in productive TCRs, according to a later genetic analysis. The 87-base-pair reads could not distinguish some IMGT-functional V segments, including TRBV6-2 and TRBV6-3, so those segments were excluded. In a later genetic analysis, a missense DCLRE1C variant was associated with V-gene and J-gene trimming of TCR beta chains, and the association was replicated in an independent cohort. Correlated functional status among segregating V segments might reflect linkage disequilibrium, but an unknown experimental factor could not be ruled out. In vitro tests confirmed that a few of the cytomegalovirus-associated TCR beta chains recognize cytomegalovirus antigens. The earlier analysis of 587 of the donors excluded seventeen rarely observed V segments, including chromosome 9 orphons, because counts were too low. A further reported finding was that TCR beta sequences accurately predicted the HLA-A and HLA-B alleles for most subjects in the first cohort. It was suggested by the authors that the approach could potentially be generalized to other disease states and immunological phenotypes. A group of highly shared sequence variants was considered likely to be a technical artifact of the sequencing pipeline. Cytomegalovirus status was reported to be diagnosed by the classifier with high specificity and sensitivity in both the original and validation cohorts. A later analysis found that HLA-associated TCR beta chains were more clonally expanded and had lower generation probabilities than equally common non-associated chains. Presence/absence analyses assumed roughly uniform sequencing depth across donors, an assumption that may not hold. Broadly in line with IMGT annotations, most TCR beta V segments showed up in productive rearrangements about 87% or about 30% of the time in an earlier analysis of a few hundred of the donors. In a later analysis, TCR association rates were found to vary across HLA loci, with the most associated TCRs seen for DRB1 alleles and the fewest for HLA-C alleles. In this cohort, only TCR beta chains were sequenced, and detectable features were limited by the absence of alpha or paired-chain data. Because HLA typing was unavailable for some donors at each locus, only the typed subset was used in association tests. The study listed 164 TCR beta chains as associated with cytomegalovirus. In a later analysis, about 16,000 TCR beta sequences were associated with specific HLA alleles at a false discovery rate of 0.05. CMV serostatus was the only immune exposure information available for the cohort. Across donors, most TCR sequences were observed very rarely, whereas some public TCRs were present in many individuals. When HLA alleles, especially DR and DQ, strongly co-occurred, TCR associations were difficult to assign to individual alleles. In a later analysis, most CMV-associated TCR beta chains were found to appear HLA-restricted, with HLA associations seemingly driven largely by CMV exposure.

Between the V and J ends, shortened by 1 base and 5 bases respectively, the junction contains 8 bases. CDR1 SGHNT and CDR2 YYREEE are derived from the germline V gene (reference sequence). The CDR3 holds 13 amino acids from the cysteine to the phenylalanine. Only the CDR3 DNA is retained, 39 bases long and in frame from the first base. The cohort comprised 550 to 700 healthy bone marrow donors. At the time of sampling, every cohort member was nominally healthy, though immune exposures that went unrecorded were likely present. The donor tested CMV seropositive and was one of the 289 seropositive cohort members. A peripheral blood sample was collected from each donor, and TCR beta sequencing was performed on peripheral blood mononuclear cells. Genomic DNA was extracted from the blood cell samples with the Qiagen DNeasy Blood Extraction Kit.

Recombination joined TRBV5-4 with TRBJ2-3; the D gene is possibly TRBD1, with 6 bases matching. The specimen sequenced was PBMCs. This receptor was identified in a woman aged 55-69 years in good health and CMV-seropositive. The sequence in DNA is TGTGCCAGCAGCTTGAGAGGGGGAGATACGCAGTATTTT. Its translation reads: CASSLRGGDTQYF.